A selection of T cell receptor beta chains follows, all from one sample in a study of post-analysis software for immune sequencing data. MiXCR, applied by TCRdb to the PCR reads, yields one record per CDR3 protein. The profile shows about 540,000 distinct CDR3 sequences, 30% to 40% of them singletons. Sequenced material: blood. The receptors derive from a girl aged 2-17 years with multiple sclerosis. Both conserved end residues are part of each CDR3. D genes are given only for firm matches. Some rows have no size entry. The others give once, few or many, or a class for an expanded clone.

D,J,V,size,CDR3,DNA
.,TRBJ2-3,TRBV5-1,.,CASSPEGFGDTQYF,TGCGCCAGCAGCCCGGAGGGGTTTGGAGATACGCAGTATTTT
.,TRBJ1-6,TRBV20-1,few,CSAQRGAGSPLHF,TGCAGTGCCCAGCGAGGGGCGGGTTCACCCCTCCACTTT
TRBD1,TRBJ2-3,TRBV5-1,few,CASSSGRTGGSDTQYF,TGCGCCAGCAGCTCCGGCCGGACAGGGGGATCAGATACGCAGTATTTT
.,TRBJ1-4,TRBV3-1,.,CASSHPTDGNEKLFF,TGTGCCAGCAGCCATCCGACAGACGGTAATGAAAAACTGTTTTTT
TRBD2,TRBJ2-3,TRBV9,.,CASSARLASTDTQYF,TGTGCCAGCAGCGCCCGACTAGCTAGCACAGATACGCAGTATTTT
.,TRBJ2-1,TRBV12-3/TRBV12-4,.,CASSILGGGEQFF,TGTGCCAGCAGCATCTTGGGAGGCGGGGAGCAGTTCTTC
.,TRBJ2-3,TRBV20-1,.,CSARDLGSLTSTDTQYF,TGCAGTGCTAGAGATCTAGGCTCGCTCACTAGCACAGATACGCAGTATTTT
.,TRBJ1-6,TRBV12-3/TRBV12-4,.,CASSWGRVGSPLHF,TGTGCCAGCAGTTGGGGGCGGGTAGGCTCACCCCTCCACTTT
TRBD2,TRBJ2-1,TRBV5-1,few,CASSLSAGGRLEQFF,TGCGCCAGCAGCTTATCGGCGGGGGGGCGGCTTGAGCAGTTCTTC
TRBD2,TRBJ2-3,TRBV28,few,CASRRGKSTDTQYF,TGTGCCAGCAGGCGGGGGAAAAGCACAGATACGCAGTATTTT
.,TRBJ1-6,TRBV5-5,.,CASSPLREGNSPLHF,TGTGCCAGCAGCCCCCTTCGAGAGGGGAATTCACCCCTCCACTTT
TRBD2,TRBJ2-1,TRBV28,.,CASSPRRGGKSPRNEQFF,TGTGCCAGCAGTCCCCGTAGGGGAGGGAAATCTCCTCGCAATGAGCAGTTCTTC
.,TRBJ1-2,TRBV5-1,.,CASSLAGSDYGYTF,TGCGCCAGCAGCTTGGCAGGGTCGGACTATGGCTACACCTTC
TRBD1,TRBJ1-2,TRBV6-6,.,CASSYSRQGRNGYTF,TGTGCCAGCAGTTACTCGCGACAGGGGAGGAATGGCTACACCTTC
TRBD1,TRBJ2-7,TRBV24-1,.,CATSDFSPRTGEYEQYF,TGTGCCACCAGTGATTTCTCCCCAAGGACAGGGGAGTACGAGCAGTACTTC
.,TRBJ1-1,TRBV2,few,CASRSGRVTEAFF,TGTGCCAGCAGGAGTGGGAGGGTTACTGAAGCTTTCTTT
.,TRBJ1-1,TRBV24-1,.,CATMGRLNTEAFF,TGTGCCACCATGGGACGTTTGAACACTGAAGCTTTCTTT
TRBD1,TRBJ2-1,TRBV5-4,.,CASSLLTGDFYNEQFF,TGTGCCAGCAGCTTATTGACAGGGGACTTCTACAATGAGCAGTTCTTC
TRBD2,TRBJ2-7,TRBV20-1,.,CSGGGGGYEQYF,TGCAGTGGAGGCGGGGGAGGCTACGAGCAGTACTTC
.,TRBJ2-7,TRBV6-5,.,CASRRPGANEQYF,TGTGCCAGCAGGCGTCCGGGAGCTAACGAGCAGTACTTC
.,TRBJ1-2,TRBV5-1,.,CASSPHWNYGYTF,TGCGCCAGCAGCCCGCACTGGAACTATGGCTACACCTTC
.,TRBJ2-2,TRBV29-1,.,CSVKGSAPNTGELFF,TGCAGCGTTAAGGGGTCAGCCCCTAACACCGGGGAGCTGTTTTTT
.,TRBJ1-6,TRBV5-1,few,CASSLWAQSSYNSPLHF,TGCGCCAGCAGCTTGTGGGCTCAGAGCTCCTATAATTCACCCCTCCACTTT
TRBD2,TRBJ2-7,TRBV7-9,.,CASSATGGTNYEQYF,TGTGCCAGCAGCGCAACGGGGGGGACAAACTACGAGCAGTACTTC
TRBD1,TRBJ1-1,TRBV20-1,.,CSARAARGDTEAFF,TGCAGTGCTAGAGCTGCCAGGGGGGACACTGAAGCTTTCTTT
.,TRBJ2-2,TRBV6-5,few,CASSYPLGELFF,TGTGCCAGCAGTTACCCCCTCGGGGAGCTGTTTTTT
.,TRBJ2-7,TRBV27,few,CASSLNPYYEQYF,TGTGCCAGCAGCCTGAACCCTTATTACGAGCAGTACTTC
.,TRBJ2-1,TRBV7-3,few,CASSLFWGLGNEQFF,TGTGCCAGCAGCTTATTTTGGGGGCTCGGCAATGAGCAGTTCTTC
.,TRBJ2-7,TRBV2,.,CASISESGEQYF,TGTGCCAGCATTTCCGAATCGGGCGAGCAGTACTTC
.,TRBJ2-3,TRBV29-1,many,CSVPAPGTDTQYF,TGCAGCGTTCCCGCCCCCGGCACAGATACGCAGTATTTT
.,TRBJ1-4,TRBV2,.,CASSEEGEKLFF,TGTGCCAGCAGTGAAGAAGGTGAAAAACTGTTTTTT
.,TRBJ1-4,TRBV6-6,few,CASNSGQPTNEKLFF,TGTGCCAGCAACAGCGGACAGCCAACTAATGAAAAACTGTTTTTT
TRBD1,TRBJ1-2,TRBV6-1,once,CASRSGTGRYLSCYDYTF,TGTGCCAGCAGGTCCGGGACAGGCCGGTATTTGTCTTGCTATGACTACACCTTC
.,TRBJ2-7,TRBV21-1,few,CASSASTRIYEQYF,TGTGCCAGCAGCGCTTCGACAAGAATCTACGAGCAGTACTTC
TRBD1,TRBJ1-4,TRBV4-1,few,CASSQDRTGPYNEKLFF,TGCGCCAGCAGCCAAGATCGGACAGGGCCCTATAATGAAAAACTGTTTTTT
TRBD1,TRBJ2-7,TRBV2,.,CASSGGTGGLYEQYF,TGTGCCAGCAGTGGAGGGACAGGGGGGCTCTACGAGCAGTACTTC
.,TRBJ2-4,TRBV15,.,CATSTVGSLAKNIQYF,TGTGCCACCAGCACCGTCGGGAGCCTAGCCAAAAACATTCAGTACTTC
TRBD1,TRBJ2-7,TRBV7-2,.,CASSFDRGYEQYF,TGTGCCAGCAGCTTTGACAGGGGCTACGAGCAGTACTTC
.,TRBJ1-2,TRBV7-2,once,CASSLVRQVSGYTF,TGTGCCAGCAGCTTAGTTAGACAGGTTTCTGGCTACACCTTC
.,TRBJ2-3,TRBV6-1,few,CASGGGRTEVTDTQYF,TGTGCCAGCGGGGGTGGTAGGACAGAGGTCACAGATACGCAGTATTTT
.,TRBJ1-2,TRBV7-9,few,CASTDQSDTFYGYTF,TGTGCCAGCACCGATCAGTCGGACACCTTCTATGGCTACACCTTC
.,TRBJ2-3,TRBV6-2/TRBV6-3,.,CASSYGGASRGDTQYF,TGTGCCAGCAGTTACGGAGGGGCCTCACGGGGAGATACGCAGTATTTT
.,TRBJ2-7,TRBV12-3/TRBV12-4,few,CASRRGLSSYEQYF,TGTGCCAGCAGACGAGGCCTTAGCTCCTACGAGCAGTACTTC
TRBD1,TRBJ2-1,TRBV5-1,.,CASSPYGQGASYNEQFF,TGCGCCAGCAGCCCTTATGGGCAGGGGGCTTCCTACAATGAGCAGTTCTTC
.,TRBJ2-2,TRBV4-2,.,CASSQIGGGRAGELFF,TGTGCCAGCAGCCAAATCGGGGGTGGTAGGGCCGGGGAGCTGTTTTTT
.,TRBJ2-7,TRBV6-5,few,CASRTNRDSYEQYF,TGTGCCAGCAGGACGAACAGGGACTCCTACGAGCAGTACTTC
.,TRBJ2-5,TRBV6-5,.,CASSYGTDQETQYF,TGTGCCAGCAGTTATGGGACCGATCAAGAGACCCAGTACTTC
TRBD1,TRBJ1-2,TRBV6-5,.,CASSSQGQGAYGYTF,TGTGCCAGCAGTTCCCAGGGACAGGGGGCTTATGGCTACACCTTC
.,TRBJ2-4,TRBV4-2,.,CASSSSEQVAKNIQYF,TGTGCCAGCAGCTCATCCGAACAGGTAGCCAAAAACATTCAGTACTTC
TRBD2,TRBJ2-5,TRBV11-2,.,CASSPKGLAGVETQYF,TGTGCCAGCAGCCCAAAGGGACTAGCGGGGGTAGAGACCCAGTACTTC
.,TRBJ2-3,TRBV12-3/TRBV12-4,.,CASSFANTDTQYF,TGTGCCAGCAGTTTCGCCAACACAGATACGCAGTATTTT
.,TRBJ1-5,TRBV4-2,.,CASSQAGGNQPQHF,TGTGCCAGCAGCCAAGCAGGGGGCAATCAGCCCCAGCATTTT
TRBD2,TRBJ2-2,TRBV4-1,.,CASSQVWLAGGANTGELFF,TGCGCCAGCAGCCAAGTCTGGCTAGCGGGGGGCGCGAACACCGGGGAGCTGTTTTTT
.,TRBJ2-5,TRBV15,few,CATSRDVRETQYF,TGTGCCACCAGCAGAGATGTTAGGGAGACCCAGTACTTC
.,TRBJ1-1,TRBV21-1,.,CASGLGTAMNTEAFF,TGTGCCAGCGGACTTGGGACAGCCATGAACACTGAAGCTTTCTTT
.,TRBJ1-2,TRBV11-2,.,CASSLVKADYGCTF,TGTGCCAGCAGCTTAGTAAAGGCTGACTATGGCTGCACCTTC
.,TRBJ2-5,TRBV7-2,many,CASSLGTFQETQYF,TGTGCCAGCAGCTTAGGGACGTTCCAAGAGACCCAGTACTTC
.,TRBJ1-1,TRBV29-1,.,CSVFRGGTEAFF,TGCAGCGTATTTCGAGGTGGCACTGAAGCTTTCTTT
.,TRBJ1-2,TRBV7-9,few,CASSPAGRRYGYTF,TGTGCCAGCAGCCCAGCAGGGAGGCGTTATGGCTACACCTTC
TRBD1,TRBJ1-2,TRBV20-1,.,CSARVDRDYYGYTF,TGCAGTGCTAGAGTAGACAGGGACTACTATGGCTACACCTTC